The 3 T cell receptor beta chains below were found in one sample sequenced in a study of identical twins. TCRdb re-called the 5' RACE reads with MiXCR, one entry per CDR3 protein. The sample includes more than 650,000 distinct CDR3 sequences, over 5% seen only once; the top ten take approximately 1.6%. The sequenced material came from naive T cells sorted from blood. The origin of the receptors is a young man in good health.

Ten or more counts support this clonotype. The gene calls are TRBV4-3 and TRBJ2-1, with D possibly matching TRBD2 (7 bases). Per the germline V gene, CDR1 is LGHNA and CDR2 is YSLEER. The ends were cut back, 0 bases at V and 7 bases at J, with 28 bases in the middle. This CDR3 spans 20 amino acids. The CDR3 spells CASSQDLGRGKREFKNEQFF. CDR3 DNA sequence: TGCGCCAGCAGCCAAGATCTGGGCAGGGGAAAGCGGGAATTTAAGAATGAGCAGTTCTTC.

The chain carries TRBV11-2 and TRBJ1-5; D is undetermined. The CDR3 loop spans 13 amino acids. The germline gives CDR1 SGHAT, CDR2 FQNNGV. Trimming removed 1 base at V and 7 bases at J, with 8 bases between. CDR3 nucleotide sequence: TGTGCCAGCAGCTTAGCGACATGGCAGCCCCAGCATTTT. Translating it yields CASSLATWQPQHF.

This clonotype was counted many times. This chain joins TRBV10-3 and TRBJ2-7; tentatively, D is TRBD1 (6 bases). Deletions cut 7 bases from V and 0 bases from J, with 13 bases between. Germline-derived CDR1 and CDR2 are ENHRY and SYGVKD. The CDR3 is 14 residues long. CDR3 bases: TGTGCCATCACCGGTGGGGACAACTCCTACGAGCAGTACTTC. This codes for CAITGGDNSYEQYF.